This T cell receptor beta chain was recovered during a study of cytomegalovirus exposure and HLA in healthy donors. The overall study: Inside one of the first data releases sat around 77 million unique TCRs taken from HLA-typed donors. Study outcomes and limitations: The study listed about 150 cytomegalovirus-associated TCR beta chains. Sequencing had likely introduced a cluster of highly shared sequence variants as an artifact.

PCR amplification relied on 60 Vbeta primers (plus 13 Jbeta primers). The assay was immunoSEQ multiplex PCR, and TCRdb's table has in-frame clones only and misses some. The table lists about 99,000 clones, around 67% of them singletons. The CDR3 has 14 residues. CDR1 is LNHDA, CDR2 SQIVND, per germline (reference sequence). The ends lost 6 bases at V and 5 bases at J; junction bases unmatched: 9. Each of the donors was a healthy bone marrow donor. As to this clone: Its antigen remains unidentified.

Sequences were obtained from PBMCs. The V and J genes are TRBV19 and TRBJ2-5; 7 nucleotides match TRBD1. This receptor was taken from a woman aged 50 to 60 in good health and CMV-seronegative. The CDR3 DNA is TGTGCCAGTAGCAGCAGACAGGGCATTGAGACCCAGTACTTC. Translation gives CASSSRQGIETQYF. The full variable domain, with the rest looked up from reference TRBV19 and TRBJ2-5, is DGGITQSPKYLFRKEGQNVTLSCEQNLNHDAMYWYRQDPGQGLRLIYYSQIVNDFQKGDIAEGYSVSREKKESFPLTVTSAQKNPTAFYLCASSSRQGIETQYFGPGTRLLVL.